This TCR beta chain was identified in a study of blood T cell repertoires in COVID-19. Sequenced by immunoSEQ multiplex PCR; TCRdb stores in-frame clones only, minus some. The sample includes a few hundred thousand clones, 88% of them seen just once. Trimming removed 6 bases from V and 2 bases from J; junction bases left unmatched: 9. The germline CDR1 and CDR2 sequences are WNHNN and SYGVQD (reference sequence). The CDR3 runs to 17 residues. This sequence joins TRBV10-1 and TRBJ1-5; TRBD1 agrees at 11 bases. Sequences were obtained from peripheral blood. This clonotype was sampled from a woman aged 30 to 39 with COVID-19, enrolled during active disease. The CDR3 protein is CASRDRDRGKGNQPQHF. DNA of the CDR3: TGCGCCAGCAGGGACCGGGACAGGGGGAAAGGCAATCAGCCCCAGCATTTT.